What follows are 3 T cell receptor beta chains derived from one specimen sequenced in a study of blood T cell repertoires in COVID-19. The table came from immunoSEQ multiplex PCR; TCRdb's copy has only in-frame clones and leaves some out. The data hold over 100,000 clones, with about nine tenths observed a single time. Sequencing was carried out using peripheral blood. The receptors shown here come from a young man with acute or convalescent COVID-19.

This clone was counted between two and nine times. J is TRBJ1-1 and V is TRBV6-6; 9 bases align to TRBD1. This CDR3 spans 14 amino acids. The V segment lost 10 bases and the J segment 3 bases; nucleotides outside the gene matches: 9. CDR1 MNHNY and CDR2 SVGAGI come from the germline V gene (reference sequence). The CDR3 loop reads CATSRQGGDTEAFF. The DNA for the CDR3 is TGTGCCACCTCGAGACAGGGGGGGGACACTGAAGCTTTCTTT.

The chain has TRBV9 and TRBJ2-7; 7 nucleotides match TRBD2. Trimming took 4 bases from V and 4 from J; bases not matched to a gene: 8. In germline, CDR1 is SGDLS, CDR2 YYNGEE. CDR3 length: 14 residues. CDR3 coding DNA: TGTGCCAGCAGCCGCAGGGCGGGAGTATACGAGCAGTACTTC. Translating it yields CASSRRAGVYEQYF.

The rearrangement joins TRBV5-1 to TRBJ1-1; D might be TRBD1 (6 bases). The germline V and J ends were trimmed by 0 bases and 0 bases, with 12 bases remaining between them. CDR3 size: 16 residues. Looked up from germline, CDR1 is SGHRS and CDR2 is YFSETQ. The CDR3 loop is CASSLEGHNMNTEAFF. CDR3 DNA: TGCGCCAGCAGCTTGGAGGGACATAACATGAACACTGAAGCTTTCTTT.